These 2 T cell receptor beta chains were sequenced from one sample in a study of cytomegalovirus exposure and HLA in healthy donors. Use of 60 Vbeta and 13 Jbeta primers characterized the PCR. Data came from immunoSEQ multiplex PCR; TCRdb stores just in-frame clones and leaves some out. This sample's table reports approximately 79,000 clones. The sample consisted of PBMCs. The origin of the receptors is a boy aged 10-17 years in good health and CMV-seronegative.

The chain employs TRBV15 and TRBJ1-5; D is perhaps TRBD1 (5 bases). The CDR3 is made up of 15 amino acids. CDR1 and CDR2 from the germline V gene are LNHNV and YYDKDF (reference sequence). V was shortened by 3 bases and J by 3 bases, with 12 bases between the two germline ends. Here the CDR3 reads CATSSTGRDNQPQHF. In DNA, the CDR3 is TGTGCCACCAGCAGTACCGGCAGGGACAATCAGCCCCAGCATTTT.

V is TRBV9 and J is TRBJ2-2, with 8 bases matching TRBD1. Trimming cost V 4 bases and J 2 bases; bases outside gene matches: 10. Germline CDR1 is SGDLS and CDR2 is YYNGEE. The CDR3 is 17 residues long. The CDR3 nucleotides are TGTGCCAGCAGCACCCGCGGACAGGGAAGAAACACCGGGGAGCTGTTTTTT. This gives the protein CASSTRGQGRNTGELFF. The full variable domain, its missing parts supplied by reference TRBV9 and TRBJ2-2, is DSGVTQTPKHLITATGQRVTLRCSPRSGDLSVYWYQQSLDQGLQFLIQYYNGEERAKGNILERFSAQQFPDLHSELNLSSLELGDSALYFCASSTRGQGRNTGELFFGEGSRLTVL.